This is a list of T cell receptor beta chains from one sample in a study of PD-L1 blockade in urothelial cancer. Libraries were prepared by immunoSEQ multiplex PCR; TCRdb keeps only in-frame clonotypes and omits some of them. The data show 17,000 or so clones, about 90% seen once. Sequencing used PBMCs, obtained around atezolizumab (anti-PD-L1) treatment. Receptor source: a man in his forties or fifties with urothelial cancer. Both conserved end residues are part of each CDR3. D genes are given only for firm matches. Clone size, where shown, is once, few, many, or a class for clones that have expanded.

D gene	V gene	J gene	clone size	CDR3 DNA	CDR3 protein
TRBD1	TRBV28	TRBJ2-7	once	TGTGCCAGCAGTTGGGGACAGTCGGTCTACGAGCAGTACTTC	CASSWGQSVYEQYF
TRBD1	TRBV29-1	TRBJ2-1	NA	TGCAGCGTTGAACCGACAGGGAGCTCCTACAATGAGCAGTTCTTC	CSVEPTGSSYNEQFF
NA	TRBV30	TRBJ1-5	NA	TGTGCCTGGGGTGTGAGGGGAGGGAATCAGCCCCAGCATTTT	CAWGVRGGNQPQHF
NA	TRBV10-1	TRBJ1-3	NA	TGCGCCAGCAGTGAGTCTAGCGGGGCCTCTGGAAACACCATATATTTT	CASSESSGASGNTIYF
NA	TRBV2	TRBJ1-2	NA	TGTGCCAGCAGAGACTACCGCTATGGCTACACCTTC	CASRDYRYGYTF
TRBD1	TRBV6-6	TRBJ1-3	NA	TGTGCCAGCGGGGGCGGGACAGTTGGAAGCACCATATATTTT	CASGGGTVGSTIYF
NA	TRBV28	TRBJ1-1	NA	TGTGCCAGCCGGGGTCGACCTGAAGCTTTCTTT	CASRGRPEAFF
NA	TRBV7-9	TRBJ2-5	few	TGTGCCAGCATCCCCGGGGACTTC	CASIPGDF
NA	TRBV27	TRBJ1-1	NA	TGTGCCAGCAGTCCCCTGGACAGACTGAACACTGAAGCTTTCTTT	CASSPLDRLNTEAFF
NA	TRBV19	TRBJ2-5	NA	TGTGCCAGTAGTATAGGGGCGTGGGAGACCCAGTACTTC	CASSIGAWETQYF
TRBD1	TRBV27	TRBJ2-7	NA	TGTGCCAGCTTTACACCGGGACAGGGGACCTACGAGCAGTACTTC	CASFTPGQGTYEQYF
TRBD2	TRBV7-9	TRBJ2-7	NA	TGTGCCAGCAGCGGGGGGACTAGCGGTTACGAGCAGTACTTC	CASSGGTSGYEQYF
TRBD1	TRBV7-8	TRBJ2-3	large	TGTGCCAGCAGCTTAGGGACAGGGCAGGCAGATACGCAGTATTTT	CASSLGTGQADTQYF
NA	TRBV21-1	TRBJ2-7	NA	TGTGCCAGCAACTACCGGGACAGGGCTCCCGGGCGGCTATACGAGCAGTACTTC	CASNYRDRAPGRLYEQYF
TRBD1	TRBV10-3	TRBJ1-4	NA	TGTGCCATCAGTGGACAGGGTAATGAAAAACTGTTTTTT	CAISGQGNEKLFF
TRBD2	TRBV4-1	TRBJ2-3	NA	TGCGCCAGCAGCCAAGAAGGAGCGGGGGGGCCCTCAGATACGCAGTATTTT	CASSQEGAGGPSDTQYF
TRBD1	TRBV6-5	TRBJ2-2	NA	TGTGCCAGCAGGAGGACAGGGGACGCCGGGGAGCTGTTTTTT	CASRRTGDAGELFF
NA	TRBV6-9	TRBJ1-1	NA	TGTGCCAGCAGTTACTCGGGAACCTATGAAGCTTTCTTT	CASSYSGTYEAFF
TRBD1	TRBV28	TRBJ1-5	NA	TGTGCCAGCAGTTTATCGACAGGGGTCGGCAATCAGCCCCAGCATTTT	CASSLSTGVGNQPQHF
TRBD1	TRBV27	TRBJ1-1	NA	TGTGCCAGCAGTTTAGGGCTGCGACAGGGGGCGAACACTGAAGCTTTCTTT	CASSLGLRQGANTEAFF
TRBD2	TRBV6-1	TRBJ2-1	NA	TGTGCCACACCCGGCAGCGGGGGGGCATTTGAGCAGTTCTTC	CATPGSGGAFEQFF
TRBD1	TRBV10-3	TRBJ2-5	NA	TGTGCCATCAGTGGGGACAGGGGTGGGGCAGAGACCCAGTACTTC	CAISGDRGGAETQYF
NA	TRBV15	TRBJ1-5	NA	TGTGCCACCAGCACGACAATTAGCAATCAGCCCCAGCATTTT	CATSTTISNQPQHF
TRBD2	TRBV9	TRBJ2-1	NA	TGTGCCAGCAGCGTTGGACTAGCTCAGGGTGAGCAGTTCTTC	CASSVGLAQGEQFF
TRBD1	TRBV7-9	TRBJ2-7	NA	TGTGCCAGCAGCTTAGCCGGGACAGGGACCTACGAGCAGTACTTC	CASSLAGTGTYEQYF
NA	TRBV11-2	TRBJ2-2	NA	TGTGCCAGCAGCTTAGATCCACCAGGTCTCACCGGGGAGCTGTTTTTT	CASSLDPPGLTGELFF
TRBD1	TRBV11-1	TRBJ2-5	few	TGTGCCAGCAGCTTGGGGGACAGGGCCCAAGAGACCCAGTACTTC	CASSLGDRAQETQYF
TRBD2	TRBV4-2	TRBJ2-1	NA	TGTGCCAGCAGCCGAAATCCCGGGACTAGCGGGGGCAATGAGCAGTTCTTC	CASSRNPGTSGGNEQFF
TRBD1	TRBV5-8	TRBJ2-5	NA	TGTGCCAGCAGCCCAAGAGGGACAGCAAAAGAGACCCAGTACTTC	CASSPRGTAKETQYF
NA	TRBV6-5	TRBJ2-7	NA	TGTGCCAGCAGCGGCCAAGACACCTACGAGCAGTACTTC	CASSGQDTYEQYF
TRBD1	TRBV7-2	TRBJ2-7	NA	TGTGCCAGCAGCACCTGGACAGGGGCCTCCTACGAGCAGTACTTC	CASSTWTGASYEQYF
NA	TRBV9	TRBJ1-2	NA	TGTGCCAGCAGCGCCCCGGACAGTAGATATGGCTACACCTTC	CASSAPDSRYGYTF
NA	TRBV10-1	TRBJ1-1	NA	TGCGCCAGCAGTGAAGGCCCAGGAGGAGCTGAAGCTTTCTTT	CASSEGPGGAEAFF
TRBD2	TRBV5-4	TRBJ2-1	NA	TGTGCCAGCAGCTTGGCGGCTAGCGGGGGGGCCGAGCAGTTCTTC	CASSLAASGGAEQFF
TRBD2	TRBV7-9	TRBJ2-3	NA	TGTGCCAGCGGTCCGGGACTAGCGGGTGTCACAGATACGCAGTATTTT	CASGPGLAGVTDTQYF
NA	TRBV14	TRBJ2-7	NA	TGTGCCAGCAGCCAAGGGAGTCGGCAGACCTACGAGCAGTACTTC	CASSQGSRQTYEQYF
TRBD1	TRBV5-1	TRBJ2-2	NA	TGCGCCAGCAGCCCTAGCTGGACAGGGGGTCACCCCGGGGAGCTGTTTTTT	CASSPSWTGGHPGELFF
NA	TRBV6-6	TRBJ1-3	NA	TGTGCCAGCATTAGAGGGACTCTCGGAGAGTCCATATATTTT	CASIRGTLGESIYF
NA	TRBV28	TRBJ2-2	NA	TGTGCCAGCATCCTAGGAGGTGGGGCCGGGGAGCTGTTTTTT	CASILGGGAGELFF
TRBD1	TRBV27	TRBJ2-7	NA	TGTGCCAGCAGTCACGGACAGGCCCACGAGCAGTACTTC	CASSHGQAHEQYF